The 22 T cell receptor beta chains in this list originate from one sample, sequenced in a study of T cell responses to AZD1222 COVID-19 vaccine. Assay used: immunoSEQ multiplex PCR; TCRdb lists only in-frame clones, some missing. The sample consists of about 140,000 clones, roughly 90% of them appearing once. The sample consisted of peripheral blood, taken on day 0 of AZD1222 vaccination. The source is an adult in good health.

This chain connects TRBV5-1 to TRBJ1-4; D is undetermined. The CDR3 is 15 amino acids. The germline gives CDR1 SGHRS, CDR2 YFSETQ. V shed 5 bases and J shed 0 bases, with 11 bases lying between them. DNA of the CDR3: TGCGCCAGCAGACCGGACGGTGCAACTAATGAAAAACTGTTTTTT. It is translated as CASRPDGATNEKLFF.

This chain links TRBV28 with TRBJ1-5; 7 bases map to TRBD1. CDR3 size: 14 residues. Germline CDR1 reads MDHEN; CDR2 reads SYDVKM. CDR3 protein: CSIRGGMSNQPQHF. CDR3 DNA sequence: TGTTCAATCAGGGGGGGGATGAGCAATCAGCCCCAGCATTTT.

V gene TRBV7-2 combines with J gene TRBJ1-6, with a possible D match to TRBD1 (6 bases). Germline V lookup: CDR1 SGHTA, CDR2 FQGNSA. CDR3 size: 16 residues. V lost 5 bases to trimming and J lost 7 bases, with 18 bases between them. The CDR3 DNA is TGTGCCAGCAGCCAATTTGTCTGGACAGAAAATTCACCCCTCCACTTT. Amino acids: CASSQFVWTENSPLHF.

This clone was counted between two and nine times. This chain joins TRBV19 and TRBJ1-3, with unresolved D. The CDR3 is made up of 14 amino acids. The V gene lost 7 bases and the J gene lost 0 bases, with 10 bases spanning the gap. Germline V gene data show CDR1 as LNHDA and CDR2 as SQIVND (reference sequence). The CDR3 region is CASTSGPSGNTIYF. The CDR3 coding sequence is TGTGCCAGTACGTCCGGTCCCTCTGGAAACACCATATATTTT. Drawing the rest from reference TRBV19 and TRBJ1-3, the complete variable domain is DGGITQSPKYLFRKEGQNVTLSCEQNLNHDAMYWYRQDPGQGLRLIYYSQIVNDFQKGDIAEGYSVSREKKESFPLTVTSAQKNPTAFYLCASTSGPSGNTIYFGEGSWLTVV.

This clone was picked up one time. The gene calls are TRBV2 and TRBJ2-1, with D perhaps matching TRBD1 or TRBD2 (5 bases each). CDR3 length: 15 residues. Per the germline V gene, CDR1 is SNHLY and CDR2 is FYNNEI. Trimming removed 3 bases at V and 7 bases at J, with 16 bases between. CDR3 protein: CASSEIKGRRNEQFF. The DNA of the CDR3 is TGTGCCAGCAGTGAGATAAAGGGGAGAAGAAATGAGCAGTTCTTC.

J is TRBJ1-2 and V is TRBV28, with D unclear. The CDR3 has 12 amino acids. Trimming cost V 2 bases and J 7 bases, with 8 bases left between them. Per the germline V gene, CDR1 is MDHEN and CDR2 is SYDVKM. CDR3 bases: TGTGCCAGCAGTTTAGGTTTTCCTGGCTACACCTTC. Translating it yields CASSLGFPGYTF.

The CDR3 region has the DNA TGTGCCAGCAGCCCAAAAGGGACTGAAGCTTTCTTT. This translates into CASSPKGTEAFF. The rearrangement joins TRBV6-5 to TRBJ1-1; D is unclear. Germline CDR1 is MNHEY and CDR2 is SVGAGI. The CDR3 length is 12 residues. V lost 6 bases, J lost 5 bases, and 10 bases lay in between.

This chain links TRBV6-5 with TRBJ2-7, with D unclear. Germline V CDR1 and CDR2: MNHEY, SVGAGI. The CDR3 consists of 14 residues. V gave up 0 bases and J gave up 0 bases, with 6 bases separating them. The CDR3 DNA is TGTGCCAGCAGTTACTCCGGCTACTCCTACGAGCAGTACTTC. Protein: CASSYSGYSYEQYF.

The chain employs TRBV28 and TRBJ1-1; D may be TRBD1 (6 bases). Trimming took 5 bases from V and 5 from J, leaving 12 bases between them. Germline CDR1 MDHEN, CDR2 SYDVKM. CDR3 length: 13 residues. The CDR3 here is CASSPGQRTEAFF. CDR3 sequence (DNA): TGTGCCAGCAGTCCAGGACAGCGGACTGAAGCTTTCTTT.

This clone appeared once. The gene calls are TRBV14 and TRBJ2-7, with 8 bases lining up with TRBD2. The CDR3 contains 17 residues. Germline loops: CDR1 SGHDN, CDR2 FVKESK. With V trimmed by 0 bases and J by 3 bases, 10 bases remained unmatched. The CDR3 DNA sequence: TGTGCCAGCAGCCAAGAAAGTAGCGGGGCAGGGATCTACGAGCAGTACTTC. It is translated as CASSQESSGAGIYEQYF.

This clone was seen more than once but under ten times. The chain couples TRBV7-2 to TRBJ1-4; D uncertain. This CDR3 is 12 amino acids long. The ends were cut back, 5 bases at V and 7 bases at J, with 8 bases in the middle. Germline V gene sequence: CDR1 SGHTA, CDR2 FQGNSA. The CDR3 region has the DNA TGTGCCAGCAGCCCCTTCAGTGAAAAACTGTTTTTT. This sequence encodes CASSPFSEKLFF. The variable domain in full, completed from reference TRBV7-2 and TRBJ1-4, reads GAGVSQSPSNKVTEKGKDVELRCDPISGHTALYWYRQSLGQGLEFLIYFQGNSAPDKSGLPSDRFSAERTGGSVSTLTIQRTQQEDSAVYLCASSPFSEKLFFGSGTQLSVL.

The chain uses TRBV27 and TRBJ2-3; the match to TRBD1 covers 9 bases. The CDR3 is made up of 14 amino acids. The germline CDR1 and CDR2 sequences are MNHEY and SMNVEV (reference sequence). The V and J ends lost 7 bases and 7 bases, in that order; junction bases with no gene match: 9. CDR3 in amino acids: CASTLSQGAYTQYF. CDR3 nucleotide sequence: TGTGCCAGCACCTTATCACAGGGGGCGTATACGCAGTATTTT.

The V gene is TRBV28, the J gene TRBJ1-5; a possible D gene is TRBD1 (5 bases). Trimming removed 8 bases from V and 3 bases from J, with 23 bases in between. CDR3 length: 17 amino acids. Looked up from germline, CDR1 is MDHEN and CDR2 is SYDVKM. In DNA form, the CDR3 reads TGTGCCAGCTCGTTAATCGGGGGAGGACGATTCAATCAGCCCCAGCATTTT. Amino acids: CASSLIGGGRFNQPQHF.

The J gene is TRBJ1-5, the V gene TRBV28, with D tentatively TRBD1 (5 bases). CDR1 is MDHEN, CDR2 SYDVKM, per germline. The CDR3 has 17 residues. The germline V and J ends were trimmed by 5 bases and 1 base, with 18 bases remaining between them. The CDR3 DNA is TGTGCCAGCAGTGCCCGGGACCTTAAGGAGAGCAATCAGCCCCAGCATTTT. Its protein product is CASSARDLKESNQPQHF.

J is TRBJ2-7 and V is TRBV7-8; TRBD1 matches at 9 bases. The CDR3 has 14 amino acids. V lost 5 bases and J lost 2; bases outside the gene matches: 4. Germline CDR1 SGHVS, CDR2 FQNEAQ. CDR3 sequence: CASSARDRAYEQYF. CDR3 nucleotide sequence: TGTGCCAGCAGCGCCCGGGACAGGGCCTACGAGCAGTACTTC.

The chain combines TRBV5-1 with TRBJ1-2; D possibly corresponds to TRBD1 (5 bases). Trimming cost V 3 bases and J 0 bases, with 12 bases left between them. Germline-derived CDR1 and CDR2 are SGHRS and YFSETQ. CDR3 length equals 15 residues. CDR3 in DNA: TGCGCCAGCAGCTCGGAAGGGGCCACTAACTATGGCTACACCTTC. It translates to CASSSEGATNYGYTF. The variable domain in full, with the rest retrieved from reference TRBV5-1 and TRBJ1-2, is KAGVTQTPRYLIKTRGQQVTLSCSPISGHRSVSWYQQTPGQGLQFLFEYFSETQRNKGNFPGRFSGRQFSNSRSEMNVSTLELGDSALYLCASSSEGATNYGYTFGSGTRLTVV.

The chain has TRBV5-1 and TRBJ1-1; the D gene is possibly TRBD1 (6 bases). V was trimmed by 0 bases and J by 2 bases, leaving 11 bases between them. The germline CDR1 and CDR2 sequences are SGHRS and YFSETQ. The CDR3 is 15 residues long. CDR3 residues: CASSLEGGSNTEAFF. CDR3 sequence (DNA): TGCGCCAGCAGCTTGGAGGGGGGCTCCAACACTGAAGCTTTCTTT.

V usage is TRBV25-1 and J usage is TRBJ1-1; no clear D gene. Germline CDR1 reads MGHDK; CDR2 reads SYGVNS. The CDR3 consists of 14 residues. The V gene lost 1 base and the J gene lost 1 base, with 7 bases spanning the gap. CDR3 residues: CASSESGWNTEAFF. As DNA, the CDR3 is TGTGCCAGCAGTGAATCGGGGTGGAACACTGAAGCTTTCTTT.

This clone was seen only once. The V gene is TRBV6-5, the J gene TRBJ2-5; either TRBD1 or TRBD2 may supply D (6 bases each). The germline V and J ends were trimmed by 6 bases and 6 bases, with 17 bases remaining between them. Germline V gene sequence: CDR1 MNHEY, CDR2 SVGAGI. The CDR3 is made up of 14 amino acids. This chain's CDR3 is CASSAPGAGKTQYF. CDR3 in DNA: TGTGCCAGCAGCGCTCCGGGGGCGGGGAAGACCCAGTACTTC.

The rearrangement uses TRBV5-4 and TRBJ2-3; 10 bases are shared with TRBD2. CDR1 SGHNT and CDR2 YYREEE come from the germline V gene (reference sequence). The CDR3 is 16 residues long. Losses at the gene ends were 0 bases for V and 5 bases for J; bases not matched to a gene: 6. CDR3 sequence (DNA): TGTGCCAGCAGCTTGGAAGCGGGAGGGGTTATAGATACGCAGTATTTT. It specifies CASSLEAGGVIDTQYF.

This chain joins TRBV5-1 and TRBJ1-1; D is uncertain. Trimming stripped 4 bases from V and 6 bases from J, with 16 bases between. From germline, CDR1 is SGHRS and CDR2 YFSETQ. The CDR3 extends over 14 amino acids. This CDR3 is CASSPGLADAEAFF. CDR3 nucleotides: TGCGCCAGCAGCCCCGGACTAGCGGATGCTGAAGCTTTCTTT.

The V and J genes are TRBV5-1 and TRBJ1-2, with unresolved D. V dropped 4 bases and J dropped 2 bases, with 12 bases sitting between them. The germline V gene encodes CDR1 SGHRS and CDR2 YFSETQ. CDR3 size: 14 residues. The CDR3 sequence is CASSVDPENYGYTF. The CDR3, as DNA: TGCGCCAGCAGCGTGGACCCAGAAAACTATGGCTACACCTTC.